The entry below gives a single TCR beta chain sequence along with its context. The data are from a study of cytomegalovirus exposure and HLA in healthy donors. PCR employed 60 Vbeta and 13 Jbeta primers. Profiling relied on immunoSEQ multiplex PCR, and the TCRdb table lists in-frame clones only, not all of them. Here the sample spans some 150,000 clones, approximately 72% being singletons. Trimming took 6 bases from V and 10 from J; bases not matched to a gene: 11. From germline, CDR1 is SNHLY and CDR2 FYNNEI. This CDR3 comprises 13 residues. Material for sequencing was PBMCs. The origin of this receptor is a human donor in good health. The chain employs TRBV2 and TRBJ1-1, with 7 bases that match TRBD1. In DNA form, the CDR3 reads TGTGCCAGCAGCGGACAGGAGGGGTTTCGAGCTTTCTTT. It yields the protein CASSGQEGFRAFF.